This T cell receptor beta chain was identified in a study of esophageal squamous cell carcinoma under preoperative chemotherapy (dated by TCRdb to the late 2010s). Study-level background: TCR repertoires were profiled in both peripheral blood T cells and tumor-infiltrating lymphocytes. The study examined the effect of paclitaxel-nedaplatin chemotherapy on T-cell receptor repertoires in patients with esophageal squamous cell carcinoma. A few patients with primary esophageal squamous cell carcinoma made up the cohort. Repertoires were compared between samples taken before and after paclitaxel-nedaplatin therapy. What the work shows at the level of the full study, not this receptor alone: After chemotherapy, peripheral T cells showed a significant rise in TCR diversity, whereas tumor-infiltrating lymphocytes did not. Post-treatment tumor-infiltrating lymphocytes appeared partly derived from peripheral T cells migrating into the tumor, not solely from local clonal changes. A small cohort was used, with only four to six patients with esophageal squamous cell carcinoma being analyzed. Paclitaxel-nedaplatin therapy induced immediate and substantial clonotype frequency changes, with contraction more likely among abundant clones than amplification.

A remark on this clonotype: The antigen it binds to is not known. No quality values exist for individual bases; no much larger clone is one base distant.

The cysteine opens and the phenylalanine closes a CDR3 of 16 amino acids. The read is trimmed to its CDR3 DNA, 48 bases read in frame from base 1. V is shortened by 6 bases, J by 11 bases, and the region joining them spans 28 bases. CDR1 MNHNS and CDR2 SASEGT were looked up in the germline V gene. Receptors were amplified or captured by PCR. The sequencer was a HiSeq X Ten. High-throughput sequencing was used to characterize TCR repertoires. TCRdb reran the public reads through fastp at Q25 and MiXCR, keeping productive beta chains. When rows share a CDR3 protein, they turn into one entry using the most common DNA and genes. The sample table contains around 29,000 distinct CDR3 sequences; only one count was recorded for 45% to 55% of them. The ten largest make up approximately 12% of the sample. Sample time point, as interpreted from the label and publication: before preoperative PTX-NDP chemotherapy. Before surgery, patients were given paclitaxel-nedaplatin as preoperative chemotherapy.

The TCR comes from a human donor with esophageal squamous cell carcinoma. The donor label of this sample is uncertain. The rearrangement combines TRBV6-1 with TRBJ2-5; a tentative D match to TRBD1 spans 5 bases. The specimen was collected from a patient given preoperative chemotherapy. The sequenced DNA is TGTGCCAGCAGGGGATTTTGGGGCAGCTACAAAGATACGCAGTACTTC. Translated, this is CASRGFWGSYKDTQYF.